This T cell receptor beta chain was sequenced in a study of T cell changes during pregnancy in multiple sclerosis (dated by TCRdb to about 2019). Study-level background: In women with multiple sclerosis, the researchers looked at how the T cell repertoire shifted as pregnancy progressed.

This clone was seen only once. The antigen it recognizes is unknown. Base quality data are lacking; no much larger clone is found one base away. Libraries were made using the immunoSEQ multiplex PCR assay. Drawn from immuneACCESS, this table holds only the in-frame rearrangements with V and J called that TCRdb kept. Clones are partly lost; checked studies trace under half to an unresolved V gene and leave the rest unexplained. The table for this sample lists about 80,000 clones; around 90% of them were counted only once. The ten top clones hold around 3% of the sample. Including cysteine and phenylalanine, the CDR3 has 13 amino acids. This entry keeps only the CDR3 DNA: 39 bases, framed from base 1. Germline trimming: 3 bases from V, 9 bases from J; junction bases outside gene matches: 6. CDR1 and CDR2, per the germline V gene, are SGHRS and YFSETQ.

This receptor was identified in a female donor with multiple sclerosis, enrolled in a pregnancy study. The sequence is built from TRBV5-1 and TRBJ2-1; 7 bases in the middle match TRBD1. The sample in question was peripheral blood, obtained before pregnancy. The sequenced DNA is TGCGCCAGCAGCTCCTCGCCAGGGGGTGAGCAGTTCTTC. Its translation is CASSSSPGGEQFF. Outside the CDR3, residues come from the reference TRBV5-1 and TRBJ2-1 proteins, so the full variable domain is: KAGVTQTPRYLIKTRGQQVTLSCSPISGHRSVSWYQQTPGQGLQFLFEYFSETQRNKGNFPGRFSGRQFSNSRSEMNVSTLELGDSALYLCASSSSPGGEQFFGPGTRLTVL.